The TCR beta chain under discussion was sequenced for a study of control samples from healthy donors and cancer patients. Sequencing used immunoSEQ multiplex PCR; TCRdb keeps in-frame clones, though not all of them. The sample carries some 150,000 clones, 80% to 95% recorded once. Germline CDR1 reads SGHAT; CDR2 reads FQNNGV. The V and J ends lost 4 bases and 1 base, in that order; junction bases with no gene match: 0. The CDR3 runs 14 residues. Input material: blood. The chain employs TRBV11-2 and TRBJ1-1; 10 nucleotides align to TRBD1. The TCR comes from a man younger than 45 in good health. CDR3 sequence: CASSWTGGNTEAFF. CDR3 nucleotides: TGTGCCAGCAGCTGGACAGGGGGGAACACTGAAGCTTTCTTT.